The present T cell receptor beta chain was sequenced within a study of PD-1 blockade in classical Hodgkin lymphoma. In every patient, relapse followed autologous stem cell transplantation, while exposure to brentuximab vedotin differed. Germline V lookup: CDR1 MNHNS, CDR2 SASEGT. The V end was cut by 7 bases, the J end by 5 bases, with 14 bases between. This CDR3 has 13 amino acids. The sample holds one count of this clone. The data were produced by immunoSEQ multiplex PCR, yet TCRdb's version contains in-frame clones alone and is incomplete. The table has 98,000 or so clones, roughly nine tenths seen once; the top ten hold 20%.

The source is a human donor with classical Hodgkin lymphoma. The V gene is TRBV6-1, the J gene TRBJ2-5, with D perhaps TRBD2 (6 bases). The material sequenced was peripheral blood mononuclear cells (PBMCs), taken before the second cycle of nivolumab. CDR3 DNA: TGTGCCAGCATATTTTCTGGGGGGGAGACCCAGTACTTC. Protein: CASIFSGGETQYF.